One sample yielded the 12 T cell receptor beta chains listed below, sequenced in a study of blood T cell repertoires in COVID-19. Measured with immunoSEQ multiplex PCR; TCRdb has only the in-frame clones, and not every one. The sample yields around 170,000 clones, around 87% seen once. The specimen was peripheral blood. The source of these receptors is a young woman with active or convalescent COVID-19.

V and J are TRBV11-3 and TRBJ1-1, with TRBD1 as a possible D gene (6 bases). The CDR3 totals 12 residues. V was trimmed by 5 bases and J by 6 bases, leaving 10 bases between them. The germline V gene encodes CDR1 SGHNT and CDR2 YENEEA. The CDR3 DNA follows: TGTGCCAGCAGCCAGCGGACAGCTGAAGCTTTCTTT. Translation gives CASSQRTAEAFF.

The chain combines TRBV2 with TRBJ2-1, with no clear D. Germline V gene sequence: CDR1 SNHLY, CDR2 FYNNEI. The CDR3 spans 11 residues. Trimming removed 3 bases from V and 8 bases from J, with 5 bases in between. This CDR3 reads CASSEADEQFF. The CDR3 DNA reads TGTGCCAGCAGTGAGGCGGATGAGCAGTTCTTC.

V and J are TRBV11-2 and TRBJ1-4; the D is unclear. Trimming removed 4 bases at V and 8 bases at J, with 11 bases between. The CDR3 spans 13 residues. CDR1 and CDR2 (germline): SGHAT, FQNNGV. The CDR3 DNA sequence: TGTGCCAGCAGCTCCGAATCTGGCGAAAAACTGTTTTTT. This sequence encodes CASSSESGEKLFF.

The table lists this clone with a count of one. V gene TRBV6-5 combines with J gene TRBJ2-1; 8 nucleotides match TRBD1. The CDR3 spans 12 residues. J lost 10 bases, V lost 2 bases, and 1 base had no gene match. Germline V lookup: CDR1 MNHEY, CDR2 SVGAGI. The CDR3 coding sequence is TGTGCCAGCAGTTACCCAGGGGGCGAGCAGTTCTTC. Its protein is CASSYPGGEQFF.

The chain carries TRBV19 and TRBJ1-5, with TRBD1 identical over 10 bases. Germline assignment: CDR1 LNHDA and CDR2 SQIVND (reference sequence). V lost 4 bases and J lost 6; bases outside the gene matches: 12. The CDR3 is 17 residues long. CDR3 residues: CASSKTPGQGMAQPQHF. The DNA for the CDR3 is TGTGCCAGTAGTAAAACACCGGGACAGGGGATGGCTCAGCCCCAGCATTTT.

Concerning this clone: At one of its ends the junction is not consistent with the germline gene, which may arise from a read error. The chain uses TRBV10-3 and TRBJ2-7, with D possibly being TRBD1 (5 bases). Germline CDR1 reads ENHRY; CDR2 reads SYGVKD. The CDR3 consists of 15 residues. The CDR3, as DNA: TGTGCCATCAGTGTCGTTACAGGTAGCTCCAACGAGCAGTACTTC. It is translated as CAISVVTGSSNEQYF.

This chain connects TRBV4-1 to TRBJ2-6; 8 bases fit TRBD1. V trimming: 3 bases; J trimming: 0 bases; junction bases outside the gene matches: 10. Germline V gives CDR1 MGHRA, CDR2 YSYEKL. CDR3 length equals 19 residues. CDR3 residues: CASSHPWRTGSSGANVLTF. In nucleotides, the CDR3 is TGCGCCAGCAGCCACCCATGGCGGACAGGGAGCTCTGGGGCCAACGTCCTGACTTTC.

V gene TRBV11-3 combines with J gene TRBJ2-1, with 9 bases lining up with TRBD1. Germline V lookup: CDR1 SGHNT, CDR2 YENEEA. The V segment lost 2 bases and the J segment 8 bases; nucleotides outside the gene matches: 7. This CDR3 spans 15 amino acids. In DNA, the CDR3 is TGTGCCAGCAGCTTATATGGGACAGGGTTGGATGAGCAGTTCTTC. Encoded protein: CASSLYGTGLDEQFF.

The V and J genes are TRBV28 and TRBJ2-1; tentative D call: TRBD2 (6 bases). The CDR3 consists of 14 residues. V was cut by 6 bases and J by 2 bases, with 11 bases left in between. Germline lookup yields CDR1 MDHEN and CDR2 SYDVKM. The CDR3 DNA reads TGTGCCAGCAGATTAGCGGCACCCTACAATGAGCAGTTCTTC. This codes for CASRLAAPYNEQFF.

The CDR3 coding sequence is TGTGCCAGCACTCGAAGTAAGGAGACCTACGAGCAGTACTTC. Translation: CASTRSKETYEQYF. This chain connects TRBV6-5 to TRBJ2-7; D not certain. The CDR3 is made up of 14 amino acids. Trimming took off 7 bases at V and 2 bases at J, with 15 bases between the two ends. Germline assignment: CDR1 MNHEY and CDR2 SVGAGI.

This chain uses TRBV27 with TRBJ2-1; 7 positions match TRBD2. V lost 6 bases to trimming and J lost 5 bases; unmatched junction nucleotides: 10. Germline assignment: CDR1 MNHEY and CDR2 SMNVEV (reference sequence). This CDR3 is 15 amino acids long. The CDR3: CASRPWGGPHNEQFF. In DNA form, the CDR3 reads TGTGCCAGCAGGCCTTGGGGAGGGCCGCACAATGAGCAGTTCTTC.

The chain has TRBV3-1 (or the pseudogene TRBV3-2) and TRBJ2-3, with D tentatively TRBD1 (5 bases). Germline V gene lookup returns CDR1 LGHDT and CDR2 YNNKEL (reference sequence). This CDR3 comprises 12 residues. V was clipped by 3 bases and J by 6 bases, with 7 bases between them. The CDR3 DNA reads TGTGCCAGCAGCCAGACAGCGGATACGCAGTATTTT. Its translation: CASSQTADTQYF.